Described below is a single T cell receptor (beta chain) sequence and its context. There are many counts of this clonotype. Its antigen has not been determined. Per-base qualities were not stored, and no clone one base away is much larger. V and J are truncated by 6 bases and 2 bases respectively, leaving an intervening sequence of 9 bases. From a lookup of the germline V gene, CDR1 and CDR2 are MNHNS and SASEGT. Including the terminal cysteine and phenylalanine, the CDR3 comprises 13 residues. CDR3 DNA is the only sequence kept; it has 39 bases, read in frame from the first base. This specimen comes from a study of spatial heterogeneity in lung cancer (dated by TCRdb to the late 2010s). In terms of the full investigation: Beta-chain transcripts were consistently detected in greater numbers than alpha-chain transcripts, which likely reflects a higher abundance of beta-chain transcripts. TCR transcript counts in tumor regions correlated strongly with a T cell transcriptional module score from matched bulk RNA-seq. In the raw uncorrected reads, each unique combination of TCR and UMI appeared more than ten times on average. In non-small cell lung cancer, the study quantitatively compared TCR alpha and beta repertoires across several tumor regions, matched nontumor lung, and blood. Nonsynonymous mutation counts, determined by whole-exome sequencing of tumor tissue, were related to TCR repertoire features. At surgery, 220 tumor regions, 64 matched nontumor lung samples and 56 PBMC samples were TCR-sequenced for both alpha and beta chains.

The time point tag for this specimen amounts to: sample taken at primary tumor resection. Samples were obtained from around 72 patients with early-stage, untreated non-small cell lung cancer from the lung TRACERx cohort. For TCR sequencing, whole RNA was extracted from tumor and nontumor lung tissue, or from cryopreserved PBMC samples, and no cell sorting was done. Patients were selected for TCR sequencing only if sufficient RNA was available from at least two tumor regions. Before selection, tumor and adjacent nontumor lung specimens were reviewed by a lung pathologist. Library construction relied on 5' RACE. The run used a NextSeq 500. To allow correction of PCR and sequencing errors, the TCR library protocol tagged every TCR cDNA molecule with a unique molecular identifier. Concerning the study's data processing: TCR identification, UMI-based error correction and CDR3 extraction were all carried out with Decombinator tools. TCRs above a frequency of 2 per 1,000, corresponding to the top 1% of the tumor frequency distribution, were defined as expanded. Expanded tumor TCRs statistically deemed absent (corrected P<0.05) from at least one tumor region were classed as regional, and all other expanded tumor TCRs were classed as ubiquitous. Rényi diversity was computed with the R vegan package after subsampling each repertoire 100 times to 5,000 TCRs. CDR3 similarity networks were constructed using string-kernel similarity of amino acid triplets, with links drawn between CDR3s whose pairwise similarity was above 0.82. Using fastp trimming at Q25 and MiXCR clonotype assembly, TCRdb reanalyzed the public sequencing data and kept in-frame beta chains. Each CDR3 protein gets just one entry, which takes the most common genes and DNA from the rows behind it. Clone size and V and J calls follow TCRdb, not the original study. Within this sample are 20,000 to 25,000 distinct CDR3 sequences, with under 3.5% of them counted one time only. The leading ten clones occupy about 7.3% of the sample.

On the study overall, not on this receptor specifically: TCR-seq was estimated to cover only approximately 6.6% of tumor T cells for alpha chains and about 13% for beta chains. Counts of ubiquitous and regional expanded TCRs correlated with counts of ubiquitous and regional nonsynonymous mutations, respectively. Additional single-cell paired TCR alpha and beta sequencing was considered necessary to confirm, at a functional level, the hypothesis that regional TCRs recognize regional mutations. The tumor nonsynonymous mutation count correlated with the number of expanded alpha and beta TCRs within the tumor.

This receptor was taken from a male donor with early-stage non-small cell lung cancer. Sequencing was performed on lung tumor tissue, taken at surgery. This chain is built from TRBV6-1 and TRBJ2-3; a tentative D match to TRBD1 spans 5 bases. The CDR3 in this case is CASRDTSTDTQYF. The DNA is TGTGCCAGCAGGGACACATCCACAGATACGCAGTATTTT.